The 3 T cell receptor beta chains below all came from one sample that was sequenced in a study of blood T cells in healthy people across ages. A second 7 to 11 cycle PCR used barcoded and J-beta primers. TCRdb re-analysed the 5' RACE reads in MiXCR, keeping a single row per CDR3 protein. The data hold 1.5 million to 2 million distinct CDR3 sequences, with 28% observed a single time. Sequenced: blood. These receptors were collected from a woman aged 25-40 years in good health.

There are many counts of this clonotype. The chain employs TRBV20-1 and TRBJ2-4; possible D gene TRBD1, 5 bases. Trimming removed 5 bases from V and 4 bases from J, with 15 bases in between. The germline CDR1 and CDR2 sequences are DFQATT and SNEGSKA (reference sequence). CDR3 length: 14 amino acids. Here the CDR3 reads CSAAKQEEKNIQYF. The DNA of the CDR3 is TGCAGTGCTGCGAAACAGGAAGAAAAAAACATTCAGTACTTC.

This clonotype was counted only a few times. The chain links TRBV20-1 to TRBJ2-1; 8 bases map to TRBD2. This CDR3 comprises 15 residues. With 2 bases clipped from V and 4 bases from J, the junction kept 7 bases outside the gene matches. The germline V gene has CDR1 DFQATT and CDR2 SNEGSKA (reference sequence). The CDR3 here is CSARSLAGSYNEQFF. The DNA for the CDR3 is TGCAGTGCTAGATCGTTAGCGGGATCATACAATGAGCAGTTCTTC.

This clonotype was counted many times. The CDR3: CSVEGTGAGGYTF. CDR3 DNA: TGCAGCGTTGAAGGGACAGGGGCGGGCGGCTACACCTTC. The chain uses TRBV29-1 and TRBJ1-2; 9 bases map to TRBD1. Germline V gene sequence: CDR1 SQVTM, CDR2 ANQGSEA. The CDR3 sequence is 13 residues long. V was clipped by 1 base and J by 8 bases; unmatched bases: 5.